A few counts support the clone carrying this TCR beta chain. The antigen remains unidentified. The record originates from a study of CD8+ T cells in alopecia areata. Overall study: Oral tofacitinib, 5 to 10 mg twice daily, was given in an open-label trial.

Lesional scalp tissue (obtained by punch biopsy) and peripheral blood were collected from alopecia areata patients. Study outcomes and limitations: Normal skin contains resident alphabeta T cells, and these are also sequenced in scalp samples.

The sequencing template was cDNA reverse transcribed from extracted RNA. TCRdb keeps only in-frame clones here, not all; method: immunoSEQ multiplex PCR. The data hold roughly 97,000 clones, with roughly two fifths observed a single time. The sample consisted of CD4+ T cells sorted from blood. The TCR sequence derives from a human donor with alopecia areata.

CDR3 sequence: CASSPTGSKETQYF. DNA of the CDR3: TGTGCCAGCTCACCCACAGGGTCGAAAGAGACCCAGTACTTC. This sequence joins TRBV18 and TRBJ2-5, with D possibly matching TRBD1 (6 bases). The CDR3 runs 14 residues. Looked up from germline, CDR1 is KGHSH and CDR2 is LQKENI. Trimming shortened V by 3 bases and J by 3 bases, and 11 bases separated the two germline ends.